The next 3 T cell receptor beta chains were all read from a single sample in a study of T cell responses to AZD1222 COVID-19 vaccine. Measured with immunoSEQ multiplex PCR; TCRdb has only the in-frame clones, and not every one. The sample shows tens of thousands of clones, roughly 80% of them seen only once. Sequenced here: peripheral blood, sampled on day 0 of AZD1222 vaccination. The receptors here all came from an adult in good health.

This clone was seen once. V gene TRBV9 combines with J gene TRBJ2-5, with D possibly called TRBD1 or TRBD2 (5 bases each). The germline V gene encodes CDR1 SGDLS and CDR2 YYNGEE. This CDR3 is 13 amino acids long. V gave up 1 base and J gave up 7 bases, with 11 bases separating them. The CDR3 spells CASSVKAGGTQYF. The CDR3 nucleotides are TGTGCCAGCAGCGTAAAGGCTGGGGGGACCCAGTACTTC.

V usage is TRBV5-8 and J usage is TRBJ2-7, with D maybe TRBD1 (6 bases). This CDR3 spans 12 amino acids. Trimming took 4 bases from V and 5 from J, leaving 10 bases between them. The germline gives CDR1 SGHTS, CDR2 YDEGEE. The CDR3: CASSQDSNEQYF. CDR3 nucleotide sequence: TGTGCCAGCAGCCAGGACAGTAACGAGCAGTACTTC.

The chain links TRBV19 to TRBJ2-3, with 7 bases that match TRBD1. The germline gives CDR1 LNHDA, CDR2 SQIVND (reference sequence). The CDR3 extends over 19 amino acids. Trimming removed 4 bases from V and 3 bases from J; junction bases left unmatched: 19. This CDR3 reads CASSKRQGAVVVMTDTQYF. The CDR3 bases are TGTGCCAGTAGTAAGCGACAGGGAGCGGTGGTCGTCATGACAGATACGCAGTATTTT.